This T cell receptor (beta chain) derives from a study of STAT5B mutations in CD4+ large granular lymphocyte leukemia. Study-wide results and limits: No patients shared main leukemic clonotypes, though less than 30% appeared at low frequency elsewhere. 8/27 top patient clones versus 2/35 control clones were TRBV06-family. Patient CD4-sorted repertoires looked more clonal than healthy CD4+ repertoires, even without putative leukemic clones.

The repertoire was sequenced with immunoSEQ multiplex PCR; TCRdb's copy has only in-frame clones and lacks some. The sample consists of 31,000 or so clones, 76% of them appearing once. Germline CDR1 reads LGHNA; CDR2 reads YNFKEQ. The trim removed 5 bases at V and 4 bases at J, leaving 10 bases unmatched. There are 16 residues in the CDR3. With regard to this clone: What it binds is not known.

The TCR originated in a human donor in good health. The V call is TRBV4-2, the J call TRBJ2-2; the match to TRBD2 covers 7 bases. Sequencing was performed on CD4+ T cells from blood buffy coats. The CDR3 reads CASSERLAGATGELFF. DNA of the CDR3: TGTGCCAGCAGCGAGAGACTAGCCGGGGCCACCGGGGAGCTGTTTTTT.